The next 23 T cell receptor beta chains were all read from a single sample in a study of T cell responses to AZD1222 COVID-19 vaccine. Profiled with immunoSEQ multiplex PCR; TCRdb holds only in-frame clones, not every one. The profile shows approximately 170,000 clones, 91% of them singletons. Here the sequenced sample was peripheral blood, taken on day 0 of AZD1222 vaccination. The receptor set was obtained from an adult in good health.

The CDR3 DNA reads TGCGCCACGAGTCCCGGGACAGGGGGAAACACCATATATTTT. It specifies CATSPGTGGNTIYF. This chain connects TRBV5-1 to TRBJ1-3, with 9 bases identical to TRBD1. The V and J ends lost 9 bases and 4 bases, in that order; junction bases with no gene match: 8. From germline, CDR1 is SGHRS and CDR2 YFSETQ. This CDR3 comprises 14 residues.

The V call is TRBV4-1, the J call TRBJ2-7, with TRBD1 identical over 7 bases. J was trimmed by 0 bases and V by 5 bases; bases with no gene match: 7. Looked up from germline, CDR1 is MGHRA and CDR2 is YSYEKL. This CDR3 spans 15 amino acids. The CDR3 spells CASSGTAESSYEQYF. The CDR3 DNA follows: TGCGCCAGCAGCGGGACAGCGGAAAGCTCCTACGAGCAGTACTTC.

The CDR3 protein is CASRPAQGGGYTF. CDR3 DNA: TGTGCCAGTAGGCCTGCCCAGGGAGGAGGCTACACCTTC. V is TRBV19 and J is TRBJ1-2; D is possibly TRBD1 (5 bases). The CDR3 sequence is 13 residues long. V was trimmed by 6 bases and J by 8 bases, leaving 16 bases between them. Germline CDR1 and CDR2: LNHDA and SQIVND (reference sequence).

This clone has more than one count but fewer than ten. The same CDR3 can be traced to other DNA sequences in this sample. The chain has TRBV7-2 and TRBJ2-7; TRBD1 matches at 7 bases. With V trimmed by 4 bases and J by 4 bases, 7 bases remained unmatched. This CDR3 has 14 residues. Germline CDR1 and CDR2: SGHTA and FQGNSA. The CDR3 loop is CASSYRQGPYEQYF. In nucleotides, the CDR3 is TGTGCCAGCAGCTATCGACAGGGACCTTACGAGCAGTACTTC. Complete variable domain (other parts from reference TRBV7-2 and TRBJ2-7): GAGVSQSPSNKVTEKGKDVELRCDPISGHTALYWYRQSLGQGLEFLIYFQGNSAPDKSGLPSDRFSAERTGGSVSTLTIQRTQQEDSAVYLCASSYRQGPYEQYFGPGTRLTVT.

The chain is built from TRBV15 and TRBJ1-4; no firm D call. The CDR3 contains 15 residues. Between the trimmed V and J ends, which lost 0 bases and 0 bases, there was a span of 5 bases. CDR1 is LNHNV and CDR2 is YYDKDF in the germline V gene (reference sequence). As DNA, the CDR3 is TGTGCCACCAGCAGAGATACAGCAACTAATGAAAAACTGTTTTTT. It specifies CATSRDTATNEKLFF. The entire variable domain, with the rest obtained from reference TRBV15 and TRBJ1-4, is as follows: DAMVIQNPRYQVTQFGKPVTLSCSQTLNHNVMYWYQQKSSQAPKLLFHYYDKDFNNEADTPDNFQSRRPNTSFCFLDIRSPGLGDTAMYLCATSRDTATNEKLFFGSGTQLSVL.

The J gene is TRBJ1-1, the V gene TRBV5-4; a possible D gene is TRBD1 (5 bases). V was pared by 0 bases and J by 1 base, with 7 bases between. Germline lookup yields CDR1 SGHNT and CDR2 YYREEE (reference sequence). The CDR3 runs to 14 residues. This CDR3 is CASSLGDGNTEAFF. As DNA, the CDR3 is TGTGCCAGCAGCTTGGGGGACGGGAACACTGAAGCTTTCTTT.

This clone was observed once. The chain carries TRBV28 and TRBJ1-2; D remains unclear. The CDR3 has 13 residues. The V gene's germline CDR1 is MDHEN and CDR2 SYDVKM. The V end lost 3 bases, the J end lost 8 bases, and 13 bases lay between the germline ends. The chain's CDR3 is CASSLGNPGGYTF. In DNA form, the CDR3 reads TGTGCCAGCAGTTTGGGGAACCCGGGGGGCTACACCTTC.

J is TRBJ2-7 and V is TRBV28, with TRBD2 matching 7 bases. This CDR3 is built from 14 residues. With V trimmed by 6 bases and J by 3 bases, 8 bases remained unmatched. Germline V gene sequence: CDR1 MDHEN, CDR2 SYDVKM. CDR3 coding DNA: TGTGCCAGCAGACCGACTAGCAGCTACTACGAGCAGTACTTC. Protein: CASRPTSSYYEQYF.

The rearrangement uses TRBV30 and TRBJ1-5; 7 nucleotides match TRBD1. The CDR3 contains 16 residues. The germline gives CDR1 GTSNPN, CDR2 SVGIG (reference sequence). Trimming cost V 0 bases and J 7 bases; bases outside gene matches: 12. The CDR3, as DNA: TGTGCCTGGAGTGTACCCGGACAGGCGCCGTGGCAGCCCCAGCATTTT. It specifies CAWSVPGQAPWQPQHF.

The CDR3 protein is CASSTRQWWTYGYTF. CDR3 DNA: TGTGCCAGTAGTACCCGACAGTGGTGGACCTATGGCTACACCTTC. The V call is TRBV19, the J call TRBJ1-2; a possible D gene is TRBD1 (5 bases). The CDR3 consists of 15 residues. Germline CDR1 is LNHDA and CDR2 is SQIVND (reference sequence). Between the trimmed V and J ends, which lost 4 bases and 4 bases, there was a span of 16 bases.

The genes are TRBV28 and TRBJ2-1; D remains unclear. This CDR3 contains 14 residues. Germline V gene sequence: CDR1 MDHEN, CDR2 SYDVKM. Trimming pared 2 bases from V and 4 bases from J, leaving 9 bases between. CDR3 protein: CASSLIQEYNEQFF. CDR3 in DNA: TGTGCCAGCAGTTTAATCCAGGAATACAATGAGCAGTTCTTC.

J is TRBJ1-1 and V is TRBV6-5; D may be TRBD1 (5 bases). Germline CDR1 MNHEY, CDR2 SVGAGI. This CDR3 contains 13 residues. Trimming took 6 bases from V and 10 from J, leaving 18 bases between them. This CDR3 is CASRAPSTVVAFF. The CDR3 DNA is TGTGCCAGCAGGGCCCCTTCGACAGTCGTAGCTTTCTTT.

This sequence joins TRBV18 and TRBJ1-2; unclear D gene. The CDR3 sequence is 11 residues long. Between the trimmed V and J ends, which lost 4 bases and 8 bases, there was a span of 8 bases. Looked up from germline, CDR1 is KGHSH and CDR2 is LQKENI. DNA for the CDR3: TGTGCCAGCTCACTTTCGATGGGCTACACCTTC. Amino acids: CASSLSMGYTF.

The chain combines TRBV7-2 with TRBJ2-1; 9 bases are shared with TRBD2. The CDR3 totals 17 residues. The V gene's germline CDR1 is SGHTA and CDR2 FQGNSA. The V and J ends lost 6 bases and 10 bases, in that order; junction bases with no gene match: 19. CDR3 amino acids: CASSPSSGTVIRGEQFF. As DNA, the CDR3 is TGTGCCAGCAGTCCTTCTAGCGGGACGGTAATAAGAGGCGAGCAGTTCTTC.

The rearrangement uses TRBV28 and TRBJ1-4, with a weak D call TRBD1 (6 bases). The CDR3 is 14 residues long. The V gene lost 5 bases and the J gene lost 8 bases, with 15 bases spanning the gap. Germline CDR1 MDHEN, CDR2 SYDVKM. CDR3 DNA sequence: TGTGCCAGCAGTCCCGCGGGGGCCCGGGAAAAACTGTTTTTT. Translating gives CASSPAGAREKLFF.

The chain couples TRBV5-1 to TRBJ1-3; TRBD1 agrees at 8 bases. CDR1 and CDR2 (germline): SGHRS, YFSETQ. V was clipped by 0 bases and J by 0 bases; unmatched bases: 8. The CDR3 contains 18 residues. The CDR3 nucleotides are TGCGCCAGCAGCTTGGAGGGACAGGCCCACACCTCTGGAAACACCATATATTTT. This sequence encodes CASSLEGQAHTSGNTIYF.

The rearrangement uses TRBV29-1 and TRBJ2-4, with no clear D. The germline CDR1 and CDR2 sequences are SQVTM and ANQGSEA. CDR3 length equals 11 residues. Trimming removed 6 bases from V and 10 bases from J, with 13 bases in between. The DNA for the CDR3 is TGCAGCGTCCAAACGAAGGAGATTCAGTACTTC. This encodes CSVQTKEIQYF. Complete variable domain (other parts from reference TRBV29-1 and TRBJ2-4): SAVISQKPSRDICQRGTSLTIQCQVDSQVTMMFWYRQQPGQSLTLIATANQGSEATYESGFVIDKFPISRPNLTFSTLTVSNMSPEDSSIYLCSVQTKEIQYFGAGTRLSVL.

This clone was seen only once. The chain recombines TRBV5-4 with TRBJ2-7; D possibly corresponds to TRBD2 (6 bases). Germline V gene sequence: CDR1 SGHNT, CDR2 YYREEE (reference sequence). The CDR3 covers 14 residues. V was shortened by 2 bases and J by 2 bases, with 11 bases between the two germline ends. The CDR3 nucleotides read TGTGCCAGCAGCTTAGGAGGGACCACCTACGAGCAGTACTTC. Translating it yields CASSLGGTTYEQYF. The full variable domain, its missing parts supplied by reference TRBV5-4 and TRBJ2-7, is ETGVTQSPTHLIKTRGQQVTLRCSSQSGHNTVSWYQQALGQGPQFIFQYYREEENGRGNFPPRFSGLQFPNYSSELNVNALELDDSALYLCASSLGGTTYEQYFGPGTRLTVT.

V is TRBV7-3 and J is TRBJ2-1, with D unresolved. Germline lookup yields CDR1 SGHTA and CDR2 FQGTGA. CDR3 length: 15 amino acids. Trimming shortened V by 5 bases and J by 7 bases, and 18 bases separated the two germline ends. The CDR3 DNA is TGTGCCAGCAGCCAGCAAGGACCAGCCGGAAATGAGCAGTTCTTC. Translation: CASSQQGPAGNEQFF. Full variable domain (remainder filled in from reference TRBV7-3 and TRBJ2-1): GAGVSQTPSNKVTEKGKYVELRCDPISGHTALYWYRQSLGQGPEFLIYFQGTGAADDSGLPNDRFFAVRPEGSVSTLKIQRTERGDSAVYLCASSQQGPAGNEQFFGPGTRLTVL.

This sequence joins TRBV6-5 and TRBJ1-2, with 11 bases that match TRBD1. This CDR3 region has 13 residues. The germline V gene has CDR1 MNHEY and CDR2 SVGAGI. Losses at the gene ends were 8 bases for V and 8 bases for J; bases not matched to a gene: 7. The CDR3 DNA is TGTGCCAGCCAGGACAGGGGGCCATGGGGCTACACCTTC. It encodes CASQDRGPWGYTF.

The chain employs TRBV6-1 and TRBJ2-7; D is possibly TRBD1 or TRBD2 (5 bases each). There are 16 residues in the CDR3. From germline, CDR1 is MNHNS and CDR2 SASEGT. V dropped 2 bases and J dropped 2 bases, with 16 bases sitting between them. The CDR3 region is CASSEYLRGTAYEQYF. The CDR3 DNA is TGTGCCAGCAGTGAATATCTACGGGGCACCGCCTACGAGCAGTACTTC.

A word on this clone: Its ends do not fully match the called genes, so a read error is possible. The gene calls are TRBV29-1 and TRBJ2-3; possibly TRBD2 for D (5 bases). There are 10 residues in the CDR3. CDR1 SQVTM and CDR2 ANQGSEA come from the germline V gene. The CDR3 DNA reads TGCAGCGCTAGCAGAGATACGCAGTATTTT. Translation: CSASRDTQYF.

V is TRBV9 and J is TRBJ1-5; TRBD1 matches 7 bases. Per the germline V gene, CDR1 is SGDLS and CDR2 is YYNGEE. The CDR3 is 17 residues long. Unmatched junction bases numbered 19, after V lost 4 bases and J lost 9 bases. CDR3 bases: TGTGCCAGCAGCTCGCACCCGGTGAGACAGGGACCCCCGCCCCAGCATTTT. Its translation is CASSSHPVRQGPPPQHF.